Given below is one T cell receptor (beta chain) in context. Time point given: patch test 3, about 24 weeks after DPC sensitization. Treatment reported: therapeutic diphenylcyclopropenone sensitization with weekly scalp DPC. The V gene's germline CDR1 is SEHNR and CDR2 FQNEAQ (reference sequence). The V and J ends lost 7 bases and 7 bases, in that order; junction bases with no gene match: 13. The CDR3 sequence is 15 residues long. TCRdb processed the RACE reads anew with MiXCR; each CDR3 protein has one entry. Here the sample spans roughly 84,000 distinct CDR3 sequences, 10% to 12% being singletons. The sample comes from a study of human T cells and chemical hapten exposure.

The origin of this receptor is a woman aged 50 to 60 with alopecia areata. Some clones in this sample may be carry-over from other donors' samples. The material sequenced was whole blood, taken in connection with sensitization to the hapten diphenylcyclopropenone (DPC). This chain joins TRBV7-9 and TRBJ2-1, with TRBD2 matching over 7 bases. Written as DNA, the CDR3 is TGTGCCAGCACCCCAGGGCTAGCGGTGATGAATGAGCAGTTCTTC. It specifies CASTPGLAVMNEQFF.